This TCR beta chain was captured in a study of blood T cell repertoires in COVID-19. The overall study: Spain, Italy and the United States supplied samples that represented acute and convalescent COVID-19. In each case, the material was cDNA or gDNA derived from T cells, B-cell-depleted T cells, or PBMCs.

In the 2 weeks before study entry, exposed participants met a COVID-19 case, which was PCR-confirmed or clinician-diagnosed. This CDR3 spans 15 amino acids. Germline CDR1 MNHEY, CDR2 SMNVEV (reference sequence). Trimming took 2 bases from V and 3 from J; bases not matched to a gene: 5. Repertoires were generated with immunoSEQ multiplex PCR, while TCRdb's copy carries only in-frame clones and drops some. The sample has 110,000 to 150,000 clones, approximately 80% seen once. The source is a woman between 18 and 29 years old who had been exposed to COVID-19. This chain connects TRBV27 to TRBJ2-7, with TRBD1 matching over 9 bases. Sequencing was done on a sample of PBMCs or T cells enriched from blood (not recorded which). The CDR3 coding sequence is TGTGCCAGCAGTTTAAAACAGGGGGCAAACTACGAGCAGTACTTC. Amino acids: CASSLKQGANYEQYF.